These 21 T cell receptor beta chains were sequenced from one sample in a study of blood T cell repertoires in COVID-19. Clones were sequenced by immunoSEQ multiplex PCR, and TCRdb holds only the in-frame ones, with some missing. The sample consists of 300,000 or so clones, approximately 86% of them appearing once. The specimen was PBMCs or T cells enriched from blood (not recorded which). The origin of the receptors is a woman between 40 and 50 years old with acute COVID-19.

The CDR3 region is CASSLFADTEAFF. CDR3 DNA: TGTGCCAGCAGTTTATTTGCGGACACTGAAGCTTTCTTT. V and J are TRBV27 and TRBJ1-1; the D is unclear. Germline V gives CDR1 MNHEY, CDR2 SMNVEV (reference sequence). The CDR3 has 13 amino acids. The germline V and J ends were trimmed by 1 base and 3 bases, with 6 bases remaining between them.

This chain connects TRBV2 to TRBJ1-1; 9 bases align to TRBD1. Unmatched junction bases numbered 17, after V lost 5 bases and J lost 4 bases. There are 18 residues in the CDR3. CDR1 is SNHLY, CDR2 FYNNEI, per germline. The DNA of the CDR3 is TGTGCCAGCAGTCAAAAGGGGAACAGGGGGCTCAGGGGCACTGAAGCTTTCTTT. Encoded protein: CASSQKGNRGLRGTEAFF.

This clone was observed a single time. The J gene is TRBJ1-2, the V gene TRBV19; D unresolved. The CDR3 is made up of 14 amino acids. V lost 8 bases, J lost 4 bases, and 17 bases lay in between. The germline V gene has CDR1 LNHDA and CDR2 SQIVND (reference sequence). CDR3 sequence: CASVARLNTYGYTF. As DNA, the CDR3 is TGTGCCAGTGTGGCCAGGCTAAACACCTATGGCTACACCTTC.

V is TRBV9 and J is TRBJ2-1; D might be TRBD2 (5 bases). CDR3 length: 14 amino acids. CDR1 and CDR2 from the germline V gene are SGDLS and YYNGEE. The V end lost 0 bases, the J end lost 8 bases, and 12 bases lay between the germline ends. CDR3 sequence: CASSVGPSTDEQFF. The CDR3 region has the DNA TGTGCCAGCAGCGTAGGGCCTAGCACCGATGAGCAGTTCTTC. The full variable domain, its missing parts supplied by reference TRBV9 and TRBJ2-1, is DSGVTQTPKHLITATGQRVTLRCSPRSGDLSVYWYQQSLDQGLQFLIQYYNGEERAKGNILERFSAQQFPDLHSELNLSSLELGDSALYFCASSVGPSTDEQFFGPGTRLTVL.

The chain couples TRBV6-5 to TRBJ2-5; 13 nucleotides agree with TRBD2. Per germline, CDR1 MNHEY and CDR2 SVGAGI. J gave up 4 bases and V 10 bases, and 6 bases lay outside the gene matches. This CDR3 is built from 14 residues. CDR3: CATTSGRGLETQYF. Written as DNA, the CDR3 is TGTGCCACCACTAGCGGGAGGGGCCTAGAGACCCAGTACTTC.

This CDR3 reads CASSYLQGKDGYTF. CDR3 coding DNA: TGTGCCAGCAGCTACCTACAGGGGAAGGATGGCTACACCTTC. The chain is built from TRBV5-7 and TRBJ1-2; TRBD1 aligns across 7 bases. Being an ORF, TRBV5-7 has a function that is uncertain. This CDR3 has 14 amino acids. V lost 3 bases and J lost 6; bases outside the gene matches: 8.

This clone was observed a few times. J is TRBJ1-2 and V is TRBV5-5, with D uncertain. CDR3 length: 18 amino acids. The germline V and J ends were trimmed by 0 bases and 4 bases, with 22 bases remaining between them. Per the germline V gene, CDR1 is SGHKS and CDR2 is YYEKEE (reference sequence). The CDR3 region is CASSLVIAGLSSPYGYTF. The DNA for the CDR3 is TGTGCCAGCAGCTTGGTAATCGCTGGACTCAGTTCGCCCTATGGCTACACCTTC.

This chain uses TRBV14 with TRBJ1-3; D ambiguous. From germline, CDR1 is SGHDN and CDR2 FVKESK. V was cut by 1 base and J by 0 bases, with 13 bases left in between. This CDR3 is 17 amino acids long. The CDR3: CASSQVSNRVSGNTIYF. The CDR3 nucleotides read TGTGCCAGCAGCCAAGTTTCTAACAGAGTCTCTGGAAACACCATATATTTT.

This chain links TRBV9 with TRBJ2-5; D gene unclear. Trimming cost V 0 bases and J 2 bases, with 5 bases left between them. Germline CDR1 SGDLS, CDR2 YYNGEE. The CDR3 loop spans 13 amino acids. This chain's CDR3 is CASSVASQETQYF. Written as DNA, the CDR3 is TGTGCCAGCAGCGTAGCTAGTCAAGAGACCCAGTACTTC.

The chain employs TRBV5-4 and TRBJ2-5, with D perhaps matching TRBD2 (5 bases). V gave up 3 bases and J gave up 3 bases, with 9 bases separating them. The CDR3 has 13 amino acids. Germline values: CDR1 SGHNT, CDR2 YYREEE (reference sequence). This CDR3 reads CASSYTAEETQYF. The CDR3 region has the DNA TGTGCCAGCAGCTATACAGCGGAAGAGACCCAGTACTTC.

V gene TRBV29-1 combines with J gene TRBJ2-1, with D tentatively TRBD1 (5 bases). With 6 bases removed from V and 1 base from J, the gap between germline ends came to 7 bases. CDR1 and CDR2 from the germline V gene are SQVTM and ANQGSEA. The CDR3 totals 12 residues. DNA of the CDR3: TGCAGCGTAGGACAATCCTACAATGAGCAGTTCTTC. Protein: CSVGQSYNEQFF.

The chain employs TRBV20-1 and TRBJ1-2; D unclear. Germline CDR1 is DFQATT and CDR2 is SNEGSKA (reference sequence). The CDR3 is 13 amino acids. Trimming shortened V by 3 bases and J by 4 bases, and 12 bases separated the two germline ends. CDR3 loop: CSASTGGLYGYTF. The DNA for the CDR3 is TGCAGTGCTAGTACCGGAGGGCTCTATGGCTACACCTTC.

V and J are TRBV6-2 or TRBV6-3 and TRBJ2-5; TRBD2 agrees at 14 bases. V lost 6 bases to trimming and J lost 0 bases; unmatched junction nucleotides: 18. This CDR3 comprises 21 residues. Germline loops: CDR1 MNHEY, CDR2 SVGEGT. This CDR3 reads CASSRRAGTSGGVLDQETQYF. CDR3 DNA sequence: TGTGCCAGCAGCCGAAGGGCCGGGACTAGCGGGGGAGTCCTAGACCAAGAGACCCAGTACTTC.

This sequence joins TRBV7-3 and TRBJ1-2; 8 bases map to TRBD1. CDR1 and CDR2 (germline): SGHTA, FQGTGA. The CDR3 length is 17 residues. Trimming removed 5 bases from V and 2 bases from J; junction bases left unmatched: 13. The CDR3 coding sequence is TGTGCCAGCAGCGCAAATAACAGGGGGGACGAGAACTATGGCTACACCTTC. Protein product: CASSANNRGDENYGYTF.

The CDR3 nucleotides read TGTGCCAGCAGCGAGGGACTAGCGGCCCAAGAGACCCAGTACTTC. This sequence encodes CASSEGLAAQETQYF. The chain couples TRBV9 to TRBJ2-5; 11 bases agree with TRBD2. From germline, CDR1 is SGDLS and CDR2 YYNGEE. CDR3 size: 15 residues. Losses at the gene ends were 3 bases for V and 1 base for J; bases not matched to a gene: 2.

V and J are TRBV19 and TRBJ2-6; 8 bases are a match to TRBD1. The germline V gene has CDR1 LNHDA and CDR2 SQIVND (reference sequence). With V trimmed by 5 bases and J by 1 base, 10 bases remained unmatched. The CDR3 is 18 amino acids. Here the CDR3 DNA reads TGTGCCAGTAGTCGGAGGGACAGGTCTTCGTCTGGGGCCAACGTCCTGACTTTC. The encoded protein is CASSRRDRSSSGANVLTF.

V and J are TRBV6-5 and TRBJ2-7, with 10 bases that match TRBD1. The trim removed 9 bases at V and 4 bases at J, leaving 3 bases unmatched. CDR1 MNHEY and CDR2 SVGAGI come from the germline V gene. CDR3 length equals 12 residues. CDR3 amino acids: CASGTGVYEQYF. CDR3 coding DNA: TGTGCCAGTGGGACAGGGGTATACGAGCAGTACTTC.

The chain is built from TRBV12-3 or TRBV12-4 and TRBJ1-5; tentatively, D is TRBD1 (5 bases). V lost 5 bases, J lost 7 bases, and 9 bases lay in between. The CDR3 extends over 12 amino acids. The CDR3 nucleotides read TGTGCCAGCAGTCTCTGGGGCCAGCCCCAGCATTTT. Amino acid sequence: CASSLWGQPQHF.

The chain joins TRBV7-9 to TRBJ1-2; the D is unclear. Trimming cost V 7 bases and J 2 bases, with 11 bases left between them. CDR3 length: 13 amino acids. Germline V gene data show CDR1 as SEHNR and CDR2 as FQNEAQ (reference sequence). The CDR3 spells CASNPAANYGYTF. CDR3 coding DNA: TGTGCCAGCAATCCTGCGGCCAACTATGGCTACACCTTC.

This sequence joins TRBV6-5 and TRBJ1-1; 7 bases line up with TRBD1. The CDR3 runs to 12 residues. V lost 6 bases to trimming and J lost 4 bases; unmatched junction nucleotides: 2. Germline V gene data show CDR1 as MNHEY and CDR2 as SVGAGI. Written as DNA, the CDR3 is TGTGCCAGCAGAACAGGGGTCACTGAAGCTTTCTTT. It specifies CASRTGVTEAFF.

The chain links TRBV7-9 to TRBJ1-3; perhaps TRBD1 as D (5 bases). V gave up 6 bases and J gave up 0 bases, with 15 bases separating them. CDR3 size: 16 residues. Germline V gene data show CDR1 as SEHNR and CDR2 as FQNEAQ (reference sequence). CDR3 region: CASRLSGAFSGNTIYF. The CDR3 bases are TGTGCCAGCAGGCTATCTGGGGCATTCTCTGGAAACACCATATATTTT.